Shown below are 19 T cell receptor beta chains from a single sample sequenced in a study of T-cell reconstitution after alpha-beta-depleted transplantation in children. A library of TCRbeta sequences, prepared with unique molecular identifiers, was generated. MiXCR, run by TCRdb on the PCR reads, gives a single entry per CDR3 protein. The table includes fewer than 130,000 distinct CDR3 sequences, 9% to 12% detected once. Here the sequenced sample was PBMCs from the stem cell graft donor, taken from the stem cell graft. The receptors shown here come from a human donor who donated a stem cell graft to a child with acute lymphoblastic leukemia.

This chain links TRBV12-3 or TRBV12-4 with TRBJ2-6; TRBD1 or TRBD2 may be the D gene (6 bases each). The CDR3 length is 20 residues. V was trimmed by 7 bases and J by 0 bases, leaving 25 bases between them. CDR3 region: CASNPTGRGGTLSGANVLTF. The CDR3 region has the DNA TGTGCCAGCAACCCTACCGGTAGAGGGGGGACACTCTCTGGGGCCAACGTCCTGACTTTC.

This clonotype was counted many times. The CDR3 DNA reads TGTGCCAGCACGGGGGGGCGAAACACCGGGGAGCTGTTTTTT. Translating it yields CASTGGRNTGELFF. This chain joins TRBV27 and TRBJ2-2; TRBD2 agrees at 8 bases. V trimming: 7 bases; J trimming: 2 bases; junction bases outside the gene matches: 3. The CDR3 is 14 amino acids. CDR1 and CDR2 from the germline V gene are MNHEY and SMNVEV (reference sequence).

This clonotype showed up many times. The J gene is TRBJ1-5, the V gene TRBV7-6, with a weak D call TRBD1 (5 bases). This CDR3 has 14 residues. Germline V gives CDR1 SGHVS, CDR2 FNYEAQ. Trimming removed 0 bases from V and 4 bases from J, with 7 bases in between. CDR3 DNA sequence: TGTGCCAGCAGCTTAGCGGGGCCTAATCAGCCCCAGCATTTT. This encodes CASSLAGPNQPQHF.

The chain recombines TRBV30 with TRBJ2-7; TRBD2 matches 8 bases. The CDR3 consists of 14 residues. CDR1 and CDR2 (germline): GTSNPN, SVGIG (reference sequence). V lost 3 bases, J lost 3 bases, and 7 bases stayed unmatched. The CDR3 sequence: CAWSETAGVYEQYF. The CDR3 DNA reads TGTGCCTGGAGCGAGACAGCGGGGGTCTACGAGCAGTACTTC.

This clonotype was recorded many times. Relative to the germline gene, one junction end is altered; a read error may explain this. V usage is TRBV20-1 and J usage is TRBJ1-1; a possible D gene is TRBD1 (5 bases). CDR3 size: 14 residues. The germline CDR1 and CDR2 sequences are DFQATT and SNEGSKA (reference sequence). The CDR3 DNA is TGCAGTGCCAGAGGCCAAGGGGAGAACACTGAAGCTTTCTTT. Translated, it gives CSARGQGENTEAFF.

The sample holds one count of this clonotype. The V call is TRBV6-1, the J call TRBJ1-1, with 7 bases that match TRBD1. The ends lost 5 bases at V and 7 bases at J; junction bases unmatched: 4. The CDR3 runs to 12 residues. The germline gives CDR1 MNHNS, CDR2 SASEGT. The CDR3, as DNA: TGTGCCAGCAGTCGACAGGGTAATGAAGCTTTCTTT. Encoded protein: CASSRQGNEAFF.

Many counts were recorded for this clonotype. The CDR3 DNA follows: TGTGCCAGCAGCCCTGACAGGGTGTTGCCTGGGGCCAACGTCCTGACTTTC. This sequence encodes CASSPDRVLPGANVLTF. J is TRBJ2-6 and V is TRBV5-8; 7 bases line up with TRBD1. Germline V gene lookup returns CDR1 SGHTS and CDR2 YDEGEE. V lost 4 bases, J lost 2 bases, and 9 bases stayed unmatched. The CDR3 is 17 residues long.

Worth noting for this clonotype: A much larger clonotype is one base distant, so this may be a read error. The chain uses TRBV9 and TRBJ2-3; the D gene is possibly TRBD1 (6 bases). The ends were cut back, 3 bases at V and 0 bases at J, with 11 bases in the middle. Germline CDR1 is SGDLS and CDR2 is YYNGEE. There are 15 residues in the CDR3. In nucleotides, the CDR3 is TGTGCCAGCAGCGCGAGACAGGCTAGCACAGATACGCAGTATTTT. This codes for CASSARQASTDTQYF.

There are many counts of this clonotype. The J gene is TRBJ2-7, the V gene TRBV7-2, with no clear D. CDR3 length: 13 amino acids. Germline V gene data show CDR1 as SGHTA and CDR2 as FQGNSA. V lost 6 bases and J 5 bases, leaving 14 bases between the germline ends. The CDR3 DNA reads TGTGCCAGCAGTTCCGGGCTCAGCCACGAGCAGTACTTC. Residues: CASSSGLSHEQYF.

This clonotype has ten or more counts. The J gene is TRBJ2-5, the V gene TRBV6-5; TRBD1 agrees at 7 bases. CDR1 and CDR2 (germline): MNHEY, SVGAGI. The length of the CDR3 is 18 residues. V lost 2 bases to trimming and J lost 1 base; unmatched junction nucleotides: 13. CDR3 in DNA: TGTGCCAGCAGTTACCCCAAAACGTCCGGGACAGTCCAAGAGACCCAGTACTTC. As protein: CASSYPKTSGTVQETQYF.

This clonotype was picked up many times. The genes are TRBV7-8 and TRBJ2-7, with 9 nucleotides matching TRBD1. Germline V lookup: CDR1 SGHVS, CDR2 FQNEAQ. CDR3 length equals 15 residues. Losses at the gene ends were 4 bases for V and 0 bases for J; bases not matched to a gene: 4. The DNA for the CDR3 is TGTGCCAGCAGCTCCCGGGACAGGGCCTCCTACGAGCAGTACTTC. Encoded protein: CASSSRDRASYEQYF.

In this sample, this clonotype turned up many times. This chain joins TRBV24-1 and TRBJ1-5; D might be TRBD1 (5 bases). There are 13 residues in the CDR3. Germline V gene data show CDR1 as KGHDR and CDR2 as SFDVKD. Trimming took off 4 bases at V and 6 bases at J, with 9 bases between the two ends. The CDR3 loop is CATSEGVGQPQHF. In DNA form, the CDR3 reads TGTGCCACCAGTGAGGGGGTCGGTCAGCCCCAGCATTTT.

At least ten counts were recorded for this clonotype. This chain connects TRBV6-1 to TRBJ2-7; the D is unclear. Per the germline V gene, CDR1 is MNHNS and CDR2 is SASEGT. This CDR3 comprises 11 residues. V was shortened by 10 bases and J by 5 bases, with 12 bases between the two germline ends. The CDR3 DNA reads as TGTGCCACAGGTTGGGCGGACGAGCAGTACTTC. Translated, it gives CATGWADEQYF.

This clonotype was seen repeatedly, ten times or more. This sequence joins TRBV6-5 and TRBJ2-4; tentatively, D is TRBD2 (6 bases). Germline-derived CDR1 and CDR2 are MNHEY and SVGAGI. The CDR3 covers 18 residues. The ends were cut back, 0 bases at V and 0 bases at J, with 15 bases in the middle. The CDR3: CASSYSTKRTIAKNIQYF. CDR3 in DNA: TGTGCCAGCAGTTACTCGACGAAGCGGACTATAGCCAAAAACATTCAGTACTTC.

At least ten counts were recorded for this clonotype. V usage is TRBV3-1 and J usage is TRBJ1-6; TRBD1 is a possible D gene (5 bases). There are 16 residues in the CDR3. The germline V gene encodes CDR1 LGHDT and CDR2 YNNKEL (reference sequence). The V end lost 4 bases, the J end lost 7 bases, and 17 bases lay between the germline ends. This chain's CDR3 is CASSPRAGRTNSPLHF. The CDR3 coding sequence is TGTGCCAGCAGCCCCCGTGCGGGACGGACCAATTCACCCCTCCACTTT.

The CDR3 loop reads CASSLAPWGARQETQYF. The CDR3 DNA follows: TGCGCCAGCAGCTTGGCCCCTTGGGGGGCTAGACAAGAGACCCAGTACTTC. This chain uses TRBV5-1 with TRBJ2-5, with D possibly being TRBD1 or TRBD2 (6 bases each). The germline V gene encodes CDR1 SGHRS and CDR2 YFSETQ. The V gene lost 0 bases and the J gene lost 2 bases, with 17 bases spanning the gap. The CDR3 totals 17 residues.

This clonotype was seen ten or more times. The J gene is TRBJ1-4, the V gene TRBV7-9; 11 bases line up with TRBD1. The V segment lost 5 bases and the J segment 6 bases; nucleotides outside the gene matches: 8. In germline, CDR1 is SEHNR, CDR2 FQNEAQ (reference sequence). CDR3 size: 16 residues. The chain's CDR3 is CASSPIPGQGDEKLFF. CDR3 coding DNA: TGTGCCAGCAGCCCGATCCCGGGACAGGGGGATGAAAAACTGTTTTTT.

Many counts were recorded for this clonotype. The V and J genes are TRBV30 and TRBJ2-1; 11 bases match TRBD2. The CDR3 contains 13 residues. Germline V gives CDR1 GTSNPN, CDR2 SVGIG (reference sequence). V lost 2 bases to trimming and J lost 12 bases; unmatched junction nucleotides: 6. The CDR3 here is CAWSPGLAGRQFF. The CDR3, as DNA: TGTGCCTGGAGTCCCGGACTAGCGGGTCGGCAGTTCTTC. The whole variable domain, filled in from reference TRBV30 and TRBJ2-1, reads SQTIHQWPATLVQPVGSPLSLECTVEGTSNPNLYWYRQAAGRGLQLLFYSVGIGQISSEVPQNLSASRPQDRQFILSSKKLLLSDSGFYLCAWSPGLAGRQFFGPGTRLTVL.

Ten or more counts support this clonotype. The chain recombines TRBV5-5 with TRBJ1-4; 10 bases match TRBD1. This CDR3 is 13 amino acids long. The V gene's germline CDR1 is SGHKS and CDR2 YYEKEE (reference sequence). The junction had 1 base not matched to a gene; V was cut back by 5 bases and J by 6 bases. The CDR3 protein is CASRGQGHEKLFF. CDR3 nucleotide sequence: TGTGCCAGCAGGGGACAGGGGCATGAAAAACTGTTTTTT.